This T cell receptor beta chain was obtained from a study of shared clonotypes between healthy human individuals. The protocol was immunoSEQ multiplex PCR, while the TCRdb copy is restricted to in-frame clones and leaves out a portion. The data show about 96,000 clones, 60% to 75% seen once. Germline-derived CDR1 and CDR2 are MNHNS and SASEGT. V lost 3 bases to trimming and J lost 0 bases, with 9 bases between them. CDR3 size: 15 residues. The genes are TRBV6-1 and TRBJ1-5; tentative D call: TRBD1 (5 bases). This TCR was recovered from a man aged 25-40 years in good health. Sequenced input: memory CD8+ T cells sorted from blood. Subset meaning: CD45RO+ cells pooled with CCR7-negative TemRA cells. The CDR3 region is CASSDVRVSNQPQHF. The CDR3 nucleotides are TGTGCCAGCAGTGACGTCAGGGTTAGCAATCAGCCCCAGCATTTT.